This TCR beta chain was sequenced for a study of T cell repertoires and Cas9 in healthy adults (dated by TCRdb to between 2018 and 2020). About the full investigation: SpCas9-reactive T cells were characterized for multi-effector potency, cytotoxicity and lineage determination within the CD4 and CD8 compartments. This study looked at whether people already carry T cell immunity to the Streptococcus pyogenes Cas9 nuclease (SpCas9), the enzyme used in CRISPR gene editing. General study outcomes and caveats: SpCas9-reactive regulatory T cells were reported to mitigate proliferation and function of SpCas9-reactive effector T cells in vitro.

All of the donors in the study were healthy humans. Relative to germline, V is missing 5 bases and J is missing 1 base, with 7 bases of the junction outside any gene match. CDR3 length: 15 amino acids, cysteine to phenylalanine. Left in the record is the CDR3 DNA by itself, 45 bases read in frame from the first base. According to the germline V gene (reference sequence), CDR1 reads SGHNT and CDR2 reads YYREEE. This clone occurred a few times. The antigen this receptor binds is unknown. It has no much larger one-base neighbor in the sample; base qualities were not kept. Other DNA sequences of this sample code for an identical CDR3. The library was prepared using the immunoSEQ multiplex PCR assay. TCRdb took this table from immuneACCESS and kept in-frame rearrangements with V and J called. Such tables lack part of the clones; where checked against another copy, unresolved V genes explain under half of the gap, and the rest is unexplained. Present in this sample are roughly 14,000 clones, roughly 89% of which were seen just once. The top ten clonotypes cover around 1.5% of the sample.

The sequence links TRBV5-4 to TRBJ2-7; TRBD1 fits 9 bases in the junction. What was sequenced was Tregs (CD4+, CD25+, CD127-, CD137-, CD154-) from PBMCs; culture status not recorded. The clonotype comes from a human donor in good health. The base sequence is TGTGCCAGCAGATTAATGACAGGGGGGTCCTACGAGCAGTACTTC. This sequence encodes CASRLMTGGSYEQYF.